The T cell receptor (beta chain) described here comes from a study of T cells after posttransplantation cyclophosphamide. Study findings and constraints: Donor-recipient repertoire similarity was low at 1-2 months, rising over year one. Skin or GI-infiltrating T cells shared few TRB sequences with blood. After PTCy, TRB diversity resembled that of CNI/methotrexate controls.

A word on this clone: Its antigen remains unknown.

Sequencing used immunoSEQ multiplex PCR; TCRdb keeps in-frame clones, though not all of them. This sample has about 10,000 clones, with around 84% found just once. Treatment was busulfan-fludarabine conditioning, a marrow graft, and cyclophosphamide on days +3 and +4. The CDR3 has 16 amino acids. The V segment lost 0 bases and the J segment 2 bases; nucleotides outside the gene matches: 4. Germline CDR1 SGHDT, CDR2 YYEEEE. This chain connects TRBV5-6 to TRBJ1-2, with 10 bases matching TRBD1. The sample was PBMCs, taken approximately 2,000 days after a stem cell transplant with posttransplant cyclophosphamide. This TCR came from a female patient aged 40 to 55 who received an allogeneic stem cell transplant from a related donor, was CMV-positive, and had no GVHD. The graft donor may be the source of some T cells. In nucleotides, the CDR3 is TGTGCCAGCAGCTTGGTTGACAGGGGGCCCAACTATGGCTACACCTTC. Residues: CASSLVDRGPNYGYTF. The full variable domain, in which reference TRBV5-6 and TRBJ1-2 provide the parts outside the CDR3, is DAGVTQSPTHLIKTRGQQVTLRCSPKSGHDTVSWYQQALGQGPQFIFQYYEEEERQRGNFPDRFSGHQFPNYSSELNVNALLLGDSALYLCASSLVDRGPNYGYTFGSGTRLTVV.